Below, 18 T cell receptor beta chains from the same sample are listed, as sequenced in a study of blood T cell repertoires in COVID-19. Clones were read by immunoSEQ multiplex PCR, and TCRdb kept only the in-frame ones, dropping some. Seen here are about 300,000 clones, about nine tenths observed once, and the top ten hold 1.7%. What was sequenced was PBMCs or T cells enriched from blood (not recorded which). Receptor source: a woman in her 40s who had recovered from COVID-19.

The rearrangement links TRBV2 to TRBJ2-1; unclear D gene. V was cut by 2 bases and J by 9 bases, with 11 bases left in between. CDR1 is SNHLY, CDR2 FYNNEI, per germline. The CDR3 is 13 residues long. The CDR3 is CASSERATGEQFF. The DNA of the CDR3 is TGTGCCAGCAGTGAAAGAGCGACTGGTGAGCAGTTCTTC.

This chain's CDR3 is CASSPIHKDSSYTF. CDR3 in DNA: TGCGCCAGCAGCCCTATCCATAAGGACAGTAGCTACACCTTC. V usage is TRBV5-1 and J usage is TRBJ1-2, with D perhaps TRBD1 (6 bases). The CDR3 sequence is 14 residues long. CDR1 is SGHRS, CDR2 YFSETQ, per germline. V lost 4 bases and J 9 bases, leaving 19 bases between the germline ends.

This chain links TRBV19 with TRBJ1-2, with TRBD1 matching 7 bases. This CDR3 has 12 amino acids. Germline lookup yields CDR1 LNHDA and CDR2 SQIVND (reference sequence). V shed 7 bases, J shed 7 bases, and the junction held 6 bases outside the gene matches. CDR3 in amino acids: CASNEGARGYTF. The CDR3, as DNA: TGTGCCAGTAACGAGGGGGCCCGTGGCTACACCTTC.

The chain employs TRBV2 and TRBJ1-2; possible D gene TRBD1, 6 bases. Germline-derived CDR1 and CDR2 are SNHLY and FYNNEI. Trimming pared 7 bases from V and 4 bases from J, leaving 13 bases between. The CDR3 is 13 residues long. The DNA for the CDR3 is TGTGCCAGCATCCTGCAGGGGATCTATGGCTACACCTTC. Its protein is CASILQGIYGYTF.

The chain joins TRBV21-1 to TRBJ1-1; the table's D call, TRBD1, has no DNA check behind it. TRBV21-1 is a recognized pseudogene. This CDR3 is 16 amino acids long. The CDR3 region has the DNA TGTGCCAGCAGCAAAGGGAGCCGGCGGACAGAAGATGGGGCTTTCTTT. Amino acid sequence: CASSKGSRRTEDGAFF.

This chain uses TRBV7-2 with TRBJ1-6; D is uncertain. The ends were cut back, 1 base at V and 6 bases at J, with 10 bases in the middle. CDR3 size: 15 residues. Germline V gene data show CDR1 as SGHTA and CDR2 as FQGNSA. CDR3 in amino acids: CASSLGIGLNSPLHF. The CDR3 DNA reads as TGTGCCAGCAGCTTAGGAATAGGACTTAATTCACCCCTCCACTTT.

The CDR3 bases are TGCGCCAGCAGCACGGGTTCATTGACCTATGGCTACACCTTC. Its protein product is CASSTGSLTYGYTF. This chain uses TRBV5-1 with TRBJ1-2, with D hard to call. The CDR3 spans 14 residues. The germline V and J ends were trimmed by 4 bases and 4 bases, with 14 bases remaining between them. CDR1 SGHRS and CDR2 YFSETQ come from the germline V gene.

V usage is TRBV4-2 and J usage is TRBJ2-7; 11 positions match TRBD2. This CDR3 has 17 residues. Per the germline V gene, CDR1 is LGHNA and CDR2 is YNFKEQ. With 2 bases clipped from V and 4 bases from J, the junction kept 10 bases outside the gene matches. The CDR3 region is CASSQRALAGGPYEQYF. CDR3 bases: TGTGCCAGCAGCCAACGGGCTTTAGCGGGAGGGCCGTACGAGCAGTACTTC.

V gene TRBV29-1 combines with J gene TRBJ1-3; TRBD1 is a possible D gene (6 bases). V gave up 6 bases and J gave up 0 bases, with 15 bases separating them. CDR3 length equals 15 residues. CDR1 is SQVTM and CDR2 is ANQGSEA in the germline V gene. DNA for the CDR3: TGCAGCGTCGTCACAGGGCCGTACTCTGGAAACACCATATATTTT. It specifies CSVVTGPYSGNTIYF.

The sample holds a few counts of this clone. The gene calls are TRBV7-2 and TRBJ1-4, with D unresolved. Trimming pared 1 base from V and 7 bases from J, leaving 13 bases between. Germline CDR1 is SGHTA and CDR2 is FQGNSA. The CDR3 runs 15 residues. The CDR3 sequence: CASSLDKGGVEKLFF. The CDR3 DNA sequence: TGTGCCAGCAGCTTAGATAAGGGAGGCGTTGAAAAACTGTTTTTT.

V and J are TRBV5-4 and TRBJ1-2; a possible D gene is TRBD1 (5 bases). The CDR3 has 15 amino acids. V was pared by 6 bases and J by 4 bases, with 19 bases between. Germline V lookup: CDR1 SGHNT, CDR2 YYREEE (reference sequence). The DNA for the CDR3 is TGTGCCAGCAACCACCGCCGCGGGGGGGGCTATGGCTACACCTTC. Residues: CASNHRRGGGYGYTF.

This clone was counted only a few times. This chain uses TRBV2 with TRBJ1-2, with no clear D. The V gene lost 2 bases and the J gene lost 4 bases, with 5 bases spanning the gap. The CDR3 spans 12 residues. The germline V gene encodes CDR1 SNHLY and CDR2 FYNNEI. The CDR3 spells CASSEHGYGYTF. CDR3 nucleotide sequence: TGTGCCAGCAGTGAACACGGCTATGGCTACACCTTC.

The V gene is TRBV10-3, the J gene TRBJ2-3, with D possibly being TRBD2 (7 bases). CDR1 and CDR2 (germline): ENHRY, SYGVKD. The V end lost 4 bases, the J end lost 3 bases, and 20 bases lay between the germline ends. This CDR3 has 17 residues. CDR3 sequence reads: CAISAGEGGLRTDTQYF. The CDR3 region has the DNA TGTGCCATCAGTGCCGGCGAGGGGGGGCTACGGACAGATACGCAGTATTTT.

This chain links TRBV6-5 with TRBJ1-1; D is undetermined. This CDR3 comprises 13 residues. The V end lost 2 bases, the J end lost 9 bases, and 13 bases lay between the germline ends. Germline values: CDR1 MNHEY, CDR2 SVGAGI. This CDR3 is CASSYQREGKAFF. The CDR3 DNA follows: TGTGCCAGCAGTTACCAGAGGGAAGGTAAAGCTTTCTTT.

This sequence joins TRBV10-3 and TRBJ1-1; 8 bases are a match to TRBD1. After removal of 3 bases from V and 6 bases from J, the junction contained 9 bases not matched to a gene. Germline lookup yields CDR1 ENHRY and CDR2 SYGVKD. The CDR3 loop spans 15 amino acids. CDR3 region: CAISEGGQALAEAFF. The DNA for the CDR3 is TGTGCCATCAGTGAAGGGGGACAGGCTTTGGCTGAAGCTTTCTTT.

The V gene is TRBV5-1, the J gene TRBJ2-1; 8 bases agree with TRBD1. V shed 2 bases and J 8 bases; nucleotides not matched to a gene: 6. This CDR3 comprises 14 residues. The germline CDR1 and CDR2 sequences are SGHRS and YFSETQ. CDR3 protein: CASSLGQGSYEQFF. The DNA for the CDR3 is TGCGCCAGCAGCTTAGGACAGGGTTCGTATGAGCAGTTCTTC. The variable domain in full, with the rest retrieved from reference TRBV5-1 and TRBJ2-1, is KAGVTQTPRYLIKTRGQQVTLSCSPISGHRSVSWYQQTPGQGLQFLFEYFSETQRNKGNFPGRFSGRQFSNSRSEMNVSTLELGDSALYLCASSLGQGSYEQFFGPGTRLTVL.

The chain couples TRBV10-1 to TRBJ2-4; 15 nucleotides match TRBD2. J was trimmed by 8 bases and V by 10 bases; bases with no gene match: 18. The CDR3 totals 18 residues. The V gene's germline CDR1 is WNHNN and CDR2 SYGVQD (reference sequence). CDR3 loop: CANTGLAGGRIFRDIQYF. The CDR3 nucleotides read TGCGCCAATACGGGACTAGCGGGGGGACGAATATTCCGGGACATTCAGTACTTC.

V gene TRBV5-1 combines with J gene TRBJ2-7; D perhaps matches TRBD1 (7 bases). The CDR3 spans 15 residues. V lost 1 base to trimming and J lost 6 bases, with 17 bases between them. Germline-derived CDR1 and CDR2 are SGHRS and YFSETQ. The CDR3 region is CASSLWAGGNGEQYF. The DNA for the CDR3 is TGCGCCAGCAGCTTGTGGGCAGGGGGGAACGGCGAGCAGTACTTC.